The 28 T cell receptor beta chains presented below share a single source sample, sequenced in a study of shared clonotypes between healthy human individuals. TCRdb's copy holds only in-frame clones and misses some; the assay was immunoSEQ multiplex PCR. Among 2.3 million or so clones listed, over 90% were seen once. Material: naive CD4+ T cells from PBMCs. Sample subset: CD45RA+ positively selected. The receptors originated from a man between 18 and 35 years old in good health. Some clones in this sample may be carry-over from other donors' samples.

In DNA form, the CDR3 reads TGTGCCAGCACGGCCGGGGTAGGGCTCTCTGGAAACACCATATATTTT. It codes for CASTAGVGLSGNTIYF. The chain recombines TRBV2 with TRBJ1-3; D not certain. CDR1 is SNHLY and CDR2 is FYNNEI in the germline V gene. V lost 7 bases and J 0 bases, leaving 16 bases between the germline ends. The CDR3 length is 16 residues.

The gene calls are TRBV9 and TRBJ1-2, with D possibly being TRBD1 (6 bases). V was clipped by 4 bases and J by 4 bases, with 11 bases between them. The CDR3 covers 13 residues. The V gene's germline CDR1 is SGDLS and CDR2 YYNGEE. CDR3 bases: TGTGCCAGCAGCACAATAGGGGGCTATGGCTACACCTTC. It codes for CASSTIGGYGYTF.

The chain combines TRBV10-2 with TRBJ2-4; 11 nucleotides match TRBD2. The CDR3 has 16 amino acids. V trimming: 3 bases; J trimming: 0 bases; junction bases outside the gene matches: 1. Germline loops: CDR1 WSHSY, CDR2 SAAADI. The CDR3 coding sequence is TGCGCCAGCAGTGATGGGACTAGCGGAGCCAAAAACATTCAGTACTTC. Residues: CASSDGTSGAKNIQYF.

The V call is TRBV9, the J call TRBJ2-5, with 13 bases identical to TRBD2. The CDR3 contains 18 residues. CDR1 SGDLS and CDR2 YYNGEE come from the germline V gene. V shed 3 bases and J 5 bases; nucleotides not matched to a gene: 13. CDR3 in amino acids: CASSGGTSGMEVWETQYF. The CDR3 nucleotides are TGTGCCAGCAGCGGCGGGACTAGCGGGATGGAGGTTTGGGAGACCCAGTACTTC. Full variable domain (rest looked up from reference TRBV9 and TRBJ2-5): DSGVTQTPKHLITATGQRVTLRCSPRSGDLSVYWYQQSLDQGLQFLIQYYNGEERAKGNILERFSAQQFPDLHSELNLSSLELGDSALYFCASSGGTSGMEVWETQYFGPGTRLLVL.

The chain uses TRBV28 and TRBJ2-5; 11 bases map to TRBD2. This CDR3 is built from 16 residues. V shed 5 bases and J 6 bases; nucleotides not matched to a gene: 11. Germline V CDR1 and CDR2: MDHEN, SYDVKM. The CDR3, as DNA: TGTGCCAGCAGTCCCCTTCTAGCGGGAGGTCGGAAGACCCAGTACTTC. Translated: CASSPLLAGGRKTQYF.

The CDR3 sequence: CASSPGTRDYGYTF. The CDR3 DNA follows: TGTGCCAGCAGTCCAGGGACCCGTGACTATGGCTACACCTTC. This chain joins TRBV28 and TRBJ1-2, with D perhaps TRBD1 (5 bases). Looked up from germline, CDR1 is MDHEN and CDR2 is SYDVKM. This CDR3 has 14 amino acids. The V end lost 5 bases, the J end lost 3 bases, and 13 bases lay between the germline ends.

This chain uses TRBV6-4 with TRBJ2-6; D not certain. Trimming took off 0 bases at V and 0 bases at J, with 9 bases between the two ends. Germline values: CDR1 MRHNA, CDR2 SNTAGT. The CDR3 runs to 17 residues. The CDR3 is CASSDSGNPSGANVLTF. CDR3 DNA: TGTGCCAGCAGTGACTCAGGGAACCCCTCTGGGGCCAACGTCCTGACTTTC.

The V call is TRBV6-1, the J call TRBJ1-4; TRBD1 matches at 7 bases. Trimming removed 3 bases from V and 5 bases from J; junction bases left unmatched: 12. This CDR3 contains 17 residues. Per the germline V gene, CDR1 is MNHNS and CDR2 is SASEGT. The CDR3 DNA reads as TGTGCCAGCAGTGACGGTCTAGGTGGGACAGCGAATGAAAAACTGTTTTTT. This sequence encodes CASSDGLGGTANEKLFF.

The chain combines TRBV5-6 with TRBJ2-2; 8 bases line up with TRBD1. Germline CDR1 SGHDT, CDR2 YYEEEE. The CDR3 runs 14 residues. Germline trimming cut 3 bases from V and 5 bases from J; bases unmatched to any gene: 3. CDR3 bases: TGTGCCAGCAGCTCCCGACAGGGGACCGGGGAGCTGTTTTTT. Its translation: CASSSRQGTGELFF.

The J gene is TRBJ2-3, the V gene TRBV10-3, with 10 bases that match TRBD2. Germline CDR1 and CDR2: ENHRY and SYGVKD. The trim removed 6 bases at V and 0 bases at J, leaving 6 bases unmatched. CDR3 length: 16 amino acids. The CDR3 sequence: CAIRIKREGSTDTQYF. DNA for the CDR3: TGTGCCATCAGGATCAAGCGGGAGGGAAGCACAGATACGCAGTATTTT.

V gene TRBV21-1 combines with J gene TRBJ2-7. TRBV21-1 is listed as a pseudogene. This CDR3 region has 11 residues. CDR3 protein: CASSPRNEQYF. The CDR3 DNA is TGTGCCAGCAGCCCCCGAAACGAGCAGTACTTC.

This chain joins TRBV6-1 and TRBJ2-1, with unresolved D. The CDR3 is made up of 15 amino acids. Germline V gene sequence: CDR1 MNHNS, CDR2 SASEGT. V dropped 0 bases and J dropped 8 bases, with 14 bases sitting between them. CDR3 loop: CASSEAATPVYEQFF. The CDR3 nucleotides read TGTGCCAGCAGTGAAGCGGCGACCCCGGTCTATGAGCAGTTCTTC.

This clone appeared a single time. The rearrangement links TRBV5-4 to TRBJ1-4, with 7 bases lining up with TRBD1. Germline V gene lookup returns CDR1 SGHNT and CDR2 YYREEE (reference sequence). The CDR3 totals 14 residues. With 2 bases clipped from V and 8 bases from J, the junction kept 6 bases outside the gene matches. Here the CDR3 DNA reads TGTGCCAGCAGCTTACGCAGGGGGGGCGAAAAACTGTTTTTT. Encoded protein: CASSLRRGGEKLFF.

The chain has TRBV29-1 and TRBJ2-3; 11 bases agree with TRBD2. The junction had 5 bases not matched to a gene; V was cut back by 6 bases and J by 0 bases. The CDR3 is made up of 15 amino acids. Germline-derived CDR1 and CDR2 are SQVTM and ANQGSEA. CDR3 sequence (DNA): TGCAGCGTGCGCGGGACTAGCGGTAGCACAGATACGCAGTATTTT. Residues: CSVRGTSGSTDTQYF.

The V gene is TRBV9, the J gene TRBJ2-4, with D perhaps TRBD2 (5 bases). Deletions cut 6 bases from V and 2 bases from J, with 9 bases between. This CDR3 has 13 residues. Germline CDR1 reads SGDLS; CDR2 reads YYNGEE. The CDR3 spells CASTPGSKNIQYF. The CDR3 nucleotides are TGTGCCAGCACCCCGGGGTCCAAAAACATTCAGTACTTC.

The J gene is TRBJ2-2, the V gene TRBV5-4; the D gene is possibly TRBD2 (6 bases). V lost 10 bases and J lost 4, with 23 bases in between. Germline V gene lookup returns CDR1 SGHNT and CDR2 YYREEE (reference sequence). This CDR3 contains 16 residues. The CDR3 here is CAVRRGGLARTGELFF. CDR3 coding DNA: TGTGCCGTAAGAAGGGGTGGGCTAGCGCGCACCGGGGAGCTGTTTTTT.

As regards this clone: The same CDR3 is also encoded by other DNA sequences in this sample. V and J are TRBV7-9 and TRBJ1-5, with 8 bases fitting TRBD1. V gave up 4 bases and J gave up 2 bases; unmatched junction bases: 1. The CDR3 is 14 residues long. Germline assignment: CDR1 SEHNR and CDR2 FQNEAQ (reference sequence). CDR3 amino acids: CASSSTGGNQPQHF. CDR3 coding DNA: TGTGCCAGCAGCTCGACAGGGGGCAATCAGCCCCAGCATTTT. The whole variable domain, filled in from reference TRBV7-9 and TRBJ1-5, reads DTGVSQNPRHKITKRGQNVTFRCDPISEHNRLYWYRQTLGQGPEFLTYFQNEAQLEKSRLLSDRFSAERPKGSFSTLEIQRTEQGDSAMYLCASSSTGGNQPQHFGDGTRLSIL.

The chain recombines TRBV6-5 with TRBJ1-2; D remains ambiguous. V shed 2 bases and J shed 0 bases, with 13 bases lying between them. CDR3 length equals 16 residues. Per the germline V gene, CDR1 is MNHEY and CDR2 is SVGAGI. CDR3 nucleotide sequence: TGTGCCAGCAGTTACCGTGTGACCCGCCCTAACTATGGCTACACCTTC. Amino acids: CASSYRVTRPNYGYTF.

V is TRBV4-1 and J is TRBJ1-2; D possibly corresponds to TRBD1 (5 bases). With 1 base removed from V and 1 base from J, the gap between germline ends came to 13 bases. From germline, CDR1 is MGHRA and CDR2 YSYEKL. This CDR3 comprises 16 residues. The CDR3 region is CASSQGQGRDNYGYTF. DNA of the CDR3: TGCGCCAGCAGCCAAGGCCAGGGCAGGGATAACTATGGCTACACCTTC.

This clone was detected only a few times. At the DNA level, this CDR3 is encoded by other sequences in the same sample as well. J is TRBJ1-1 and V is TRBV20-1; D is unresolved. This CDR3 has 11 residues. Between the trimmed V and J ends, which lost 0 bases and 6 bases, there was a span of 5 bases. Germline CDR1 and CDR2: DFQATT and SNEGSKA (reference sequence). The CDR3: CSAREGPEAFF. Here the CDR3 DNA reads TGCAGTGCTAGAGAAGGGCCTGAAGCTTTCTTT.

This rearrangement joins TRBV10-3 to TRBJ2-4; D tentatively fits TRBD1 or TRBD2 (5 bases each). Germline V gene data show CDR1 as ENHRY and CDR2 as SYGVKD. CDR3 size: 14 residues. V lost 5 bases, J lost 4 bases, and 12 bases lay in between. The DNA of the CDR3 is TGTGCCATCAGTCCTCGGGACGCTAAAAACATTCAGTACTTC. Translating gives CAISPRDAKNIQYF.

The chain is built from TRBV28 and TRBJ2-2; tentatively, D is TRBD2 (5 bases). The V gene lost 8 bases and the J gene lost 5 bases, with 12 bases spanning the gap. CDR3 length: 13 residues. The germline gives CDR1 MDHEN, CDR2 SYDVKM. The CDR3 DNA reads TGTGCCAGCTATGCGGGTAGGACCGGGGAGCTGTTTTTT. Its translation is CASYAGRTGELFF.

This rearrangement joins TRBV19 to TRBJ2-2; D gene uncertain. The CDR3 length is 17 residues. CDR1 and CDR2 (germline): LNHDA, SQIVND (reference sequence). Trimming took off 3 bases at V and 0 bases at J, with 14 bases between the two ends. The CDR3 sequence: CASSILFLVTNTGELFF. CDR3 DNA: TGTGCCAGTAGTATCCTCTTTCTTGTTACGAACACCGGGGAGCTGTTTTTT.

The J gene is TRBJ2-3, the V gene TRBV28; 13 bases align to TRBD2. This CDR3 is 19 amino acids long. Germline CDR1 reads MDHEN; CDR2 reads SYDVKM. V gave up 8 bases and J gave up 2 bases; unmatched junction bases: 16. CDR3 protein: CASPNSGTSGIPVTDTQYF. The CDR3 DNA is TGTGCCAGCCCGAATTCCGGGACTAGCGGGATTCCGGTCACAGATACGCAGTATTTT.

The chain employs TRBV13 and TRBJ2-3; 10 nucleotides line up with TRBD2. V shed 8 bases, J shed 0 bases, and the junction held 17 bases outside the gene matches. This CDR3 has 19 residues. Germline V gene data show CDR1 as PRHDT and CDR2 as FYEKMQ (reference sequence). The CDR3 DNA reads TGTGCCAGCTCCCATACTTGGACTAGCGGTTTTTCTAGCACAGATACGCAGTATTTT. This encodes CASSHTWTSGFSSTDTQYF.

The rearrangement joins TRBV14 to TRBJ2-1; 8 bases match TRBD2. The CDR3 consists of 16 residues. The V and J ends lost 5 bases and 6 bases, in that order; junction bases with no gene match: 12. Germline assignment: CDR1 SGHDN and CDR2 FVKESK. DNA of the CDR3: TGTGCCAGCAGCAGATTAGACGGGAGGGGGGTCAATGAGCAGTTCTTC. Translating it yields CASSRLDGRGVNEQFF.

With regard to this clone: One end of the junction is discordant with germline, which a read error may explain. V is TRBV7-6 and J is TRBJ2-1; tentatively, D is TRBD1 (6 bases). This CDR3 comprises 15 residues. CDR1 is SGHVS, CDR2 FNYEAQ, per germline. CDR3 amino acids: CASTLGGGSYNEQFF. For the CDR3, the DNA is TGTGCCAGCACCTTAGGGGGTGGCTCCTACAATGAGCAGTTCTTC.

The V and J genes are TRBV7-3 and TRBJ2-1; D is unresolved. CDR1 SGHTA and CDR2 FQGTGA come from the germline V gene. The ends were cut back, 5 bases at V and 5 bases at J, with 7 bases in the middle. CDR3 length: 12 residues. CDR3 sequence: CASSPGHNEQFF. In DNA form, the CDR3 reads TGTGCCAGCAGCCCTGGCCACAATGAGCAGTTCTTC.